This T cell receptor (beta chain) emerged from a study of shared clonotypes between healthy human individuals. Study findings and constraints: Naive CD4 clonotypes were shared across several donors at roughly 5%.

Naive CD8 cells were CD45RO-negative, positively selected for CCR7, excluding terminally differentiated effector memory CD45RA+ cells. There were only Caucasian adults among the donors, and all lived in Nashville, Tennessee. In regard to this clone: Its antigen remains unknown.

The CDR3 loop spans 12 amino acids. The germline V gene has CDR1 SNHLY and CDR2 FYNNEI. DNA at 200 ng, 30,000 or so T cell genomes, went into sorted-subset replicate PCRs. As originally analysed: Filtering was not the same, since immunoSEQ gave junction-only sequences without quality scores. The method was immunoSEQ multiplex PCR; TCRdb's version includes in-frame clones alone and lacks a portion of them. V, J and clone size derive from that table, while D and trimming were established from the DNA sequence. The profile shows under 2,000,000 clones, about 95% of them singletons. Sequencing was performed on naive CD8+ T cells sorted from blood. J is TRBJ2-2 and V is TRBV2; TRBD1 or TRBD2 may be the D gene (5 bases each). The origin of this receptor is a man aged 18-30 years in good health. DNA of the CDR3: TGTGCTTACGTCGGGGCAGCCGGGGAGCTGTTTTTT. Translation: CAYVGAAGELFF.